These 27 T cell receptor beta chains were all obtained from the same sample, sequenced in a study of immune heterogeneity within non-small cell lung tumors. Amplification of TCR beta CDR3 was performed by multiplex PCR with 32 V and 13 J primers. A single record per CDR3 protein comes from TCRdb applying MiXCR to the multiplex PCR reads. In the table there are about 21,000 distinct CDR3 sequences, around 28% of which are singletons. Samples each supplied approximately 0.55 ug of bulk tumor genomic DNA as template. Widely spaced biopsies, several per primary tumor, were obtained at surgery. Their non-small cell lung cancer was newly diagnosed and untreated, and the patients underwent curative surgery. The source material was lung tumor tissue. These receptors all come from a man aged 40-49 years with non-small cell lung cancer.

This clonotype was picked up a small number of times. A much larger clone differs from this one at a single base, so this may be a read error. V and J are TRBV6-1 and TRBJ2-1; 7 bases line up with TRBD2. Germline V gives CDR1 MNHNS, CDR2 SASEGT. The trim removed 2 bases at V and 1 base at J, leaving 8 bases unmatched. This CDR3 contains 17 residues. As DNA, the CDR3 is TGTGCCAGCAGTGAAATGGAGGGAGGGTTGTCCTACAATGAGCAGTTCTTC. Protein sequence: CASSEMEGGLSYNEQFF.

As for this clonotype: One end of the junction fails to match germline, which may point to a read error. The chain couples TRBV19 to TRBJ2-3, with D tentatively TRBD2 (6 bases). CDR3 length: 13 amino acids. Germline assignment: CDR1 LNHDA and CDR2 SQIVND (reference sequence). CDR3 loop: CASSPEGRDTKYF. CDR3 coding DNA: TGTGCCAGTAGTCCGGAGGGAAGAGATACGAAGTATTTT. The full variable domain, its missing parts supplied by reference TRBV19 and TRBJ2-3, is DGGITQSPKYLFRKEGQNVTLSCEQNLNHDAMYWYRQDPGQGLRLIYYSQIVNDFQKGDIAEGYSVSREKKESFPLTVTSAQKNPTAFYLCASSPEGRDTKYFGPGTRLTVL.

With respect to this clonotype: No conserved phenylalanine or tryptophan is present at the end of the CDR3, so a read error is the likely explanation. The rearrangement links TRBV5-1 to TRBJ2-1; no firm D call. Trimming stripped 6 bases from V and 3 bases from J, with 13 bases between. Germline V gene sequence: CDR1 SGHRS, CDR2 YFSETQ. This CDR3 region has 14 residues. The CDR3 DNA follows: TGCGCCAGCAAGGTAGCAGATTACTACAATGAGCAGTTCTTG. Protein: CASKVADYYNEQFL.

As concerns this clonotype: Since a much larger clone is just one base distant, this may be a read error. Likely a read error: the CDR3 ends without its conserved phenylalanine or tryptophan. V usage is TRBV6-2 or TRBV6-3 and J usage is TRBJ1-2; TRBD1 aligns across 9 bases. Germline values: CDR1 MNHEY, CDR2 SVGEGT. The CDR3 covers 18 residues. The ends lost 6 bases at V and 3 bases at J; junction bases unmatched: 17. This chain's CDR3 is CASRRTTGQGGLYYGYTY. The CDR3 nucleotides read TGTGCCAGCAGACGGACCACGGGACAGGGTGGTTTATACTATGGCTACACCTAC.

This clonotype was recorded only once. Given a much more abundant clone one base away, this may be a read error. V is TRBV2 and J is TRBJ2-7; unclear D gene. CDR1 SNHLY and CDR2 FYNNEI come from the germline V gene. The CDR3 sequence is 12 residues long. V lost 5 bases and J lost 6, with 11 bases in between. The CDR3 loop reads CASSSLQREQYF. The CDR3 DNA sequence: TGTGCCAGCAGTTCGTTACAGCGCGAGCAGTACTTC.

The chain links TRBV20-1 to TRBJ2-3; 7 bases match TRBD1. Per the germline V gene, CDR1 is DFQATT and CDR2 is SNEGSKA (reference sequence). With V trimmed by 2 bases and J by 4 bases, 12 bases remained unmatched. The CDR3 is 16 residues long. CDR3 protein: CSARRFLTGQSDTQYF. The CDR3 bases are TGCAGTGCTAGAAGGTTTCTGACAGGGCAGTCAGATACGCAGTATTTT.

This clonotype appeared many times. The chain links TRBV6-1 to TRBJ2-7, with no clear D. V was clipped by 7 bases and J by 6 bases, with 13 bases between them. Germline CDR1 and CDR2: MNHNS and SASEGT. This CDR3 is 12 amino acids long. The CDR3 protein is CASTSIGREQYF. In nucleotides, the CDR3 is TGTGCCAGCACTTCAATAGGACGCGAGCAGTACTTC.

The chain uses TRBV20-1 and TRBJ2-4, with 8 bases aligning to TRBD2. Trimming took 0 bases from V and 12 from J; bases not matched to a gene: 10. The CDR3 spans 14 residues. Germline V gene lookup returns CDR1 DFQATT and CDR2 SNEGSKA (reference sequence). The CDR3 bases are TGCAGTGCTAGAGATCCATCTAGCGGGTTTAGTCAGTACTTC. Amino acid sequence: CSARDPSSGFSQYF.

A note on this clonotype: At one end the junction does not follow the germline gene, possibly because of a read error. The V and J genes are TRBV9 and TRBJ2-1, with 8 bases aligning to TRBD1. The CDR3 covers 20 residues. CDR1 is SGDLS, CDR2 YYNGEE, per germline. Here the CDR3 DNA reads TGTGCCAGCAGAGTAGAGGAGGGGGGACGCAGGGGGCTATCCTACAATGAGCAGTTCTTC. Translation: CASRVEEGGRRGLSYNEQFF.

This clonotype was recorded at least ten times. The chain's CDR3 is CASSQEGNFNYGYTF. DNA for the CDR3: TGTGCCAGCAGCCAAGAAGGCAACTTTAACTATGGCTACACCTTC. The chain employs TRBV4-2 and TRBJ1-2; no reliable D call. This CDR3 region has 15 residues. The V end was cut by 0 bases, the J end by 1 base, with 9 bases between. The germline V gene encodes CDR1 LGHNA and CDR2 YNFKEQ.

At least ten counts were recorded for this clonotype. The J gene is TRBJ1-3, the V gene TRBV18; D gene ambiguous. Looked up from germline, CDR1 is KGHSH and CDR2 is LQKENI. The ends were cut back, 8 bases at V and 0 bases at J, with 14 bases in the middle. This CDR3 is 15 amino acids long. The CDR3 spells CASGIQSFSGNTIYF. DNA for the CDR3: TGTGCCAGCGGCATACAGTCTTTCTCTGGAAACACCATATATTTT.

This clonotype came up many times. This sequence joins TRBV5-1 and TRBJ1-3; D is unclear. The CDR3 has 13 amino acids. CDR1 and CDR2 (germline): SGHRS, YFSETQ. Trimming removed 4 bases from V and 0 bases from J, with 5 bases in between. CDR3 sequence: CASSPSSGNTIYF. The CDR3 region has the DNA TGCGCCAGCAGCCCGAGCTCTGGAAACACCATATATTTT.

Ten or more counts support this clonotype. This chain uses TRBV12-3 or TRBV12-4 with TRBJ1-1; perhaps TRBD1 as D (5 bases). The CDR3 has 14 amino acids. Trimming left V 6 bases short and J 0 bases short, with 11 bases between. The CDR3 DNA reads TGTGCCAGCAGCAATAGACAGCTGAACACTGAAGCTTTCTTT. Its translation is CASSNRQLNTEAFF.

This clonotype was observed at least ten times. As DNA, the CDR3 is TGTGCCAGCAGCCTCGGGGGGGCCCAAACTGAAGCTTTCTTT. Residues: CASSLGGAQTEAFF. The V and J genes are TRBV6-2 or TRBV6-3 and TRBJ1-1; a weak D match, TRBD1 (6 bases). The CDR3 extends over 14 amino acids. Germline-derived CDR1 and CDR2 are MNHEY and SVGEGT. Deletions cut 6 bases from V and 5 bases from J, with 16 bases between.

As regards this clonotype: The junction departs from germline at one end; a sequencing error may be responsible. This chain joins TRBV6-2 or TRBV6-3 and TRBJ1-5; weak D call: TRBD1 (5 bases). The CDR3 has 13 amino acids. Germline lookup yields CDR1 MNHEY and CDR2 SVGEGT. CDR3 residues: CASRYSQGQPQHF. CDR3 nucleotide sequence: TGTGCCAGCCGTTACTCCCAGGGTCAGCCCCAGCACTTT.

This clonotype is deemed medium-sized. The CDR3 nucleotides read TGTGCCAGCAGCTTAGTGGCAGATCCCACCTATGGCTACACCTTC. Translation: CASSLVADPTYGYTF. The V and J genes are TRBV7-2 and TRBJ1-2; the D is unclear. This CDR3 spans 15 amino acids. V gave up 1 base and J gave up 4 bases, with 13 bases separating them. Looked up from germline, CDR1 is SGHTA and CDR2 is FQGNSA.

This clonotype was counted a few times. V is TRBV19 and J is TRBJ1-2; 9 bases agree with TRBD1. Germline CDR1 and CDR2: LNHDA and SQIVND (reference sequence). J gave up 5 bases and V 3 bases, and 4 bases lay outside the gene matches. The CDR3 loop spans 14 amino acids. The CDR3 spells CASSIRTGEYGYTF. The CDR3, as DNA: TGTGCCAGTAGTATCCGGACAGGGGAATATGGCTACACCTTC.

This clonotype is categorized as medium-sized. This rearrangement joins TRBV3-1 to TRBJ2-7, with D possibly being TRBD1 or TRBD2 (5 bases each). Germline lookup yields CDR1 LGHDT and CDR2 YNNKEL (reference sequence). V shed 1 base and J shed 7 bases, with 11 bases lying between them. There are 13 residues in the CDR3. Here the CDR3 DNA reads TGTGCCAGCAGCCAAGGGACATCGGGGGAGCAGTACTTC. Translating it yields CASSQGTSGEQYF.

The chain has TRBV27 and TRBJ2-2, with D maybe TRBD2 (6 bases). The CDR3 is 17 residues long. V lost 1 base and J lost 5, with 17 bases in between. Germline values: CDR1 MNHEY, CDR2 SMNVEV (reference sequence). In nucleotides, the CDR3 is TGTGCCAGCAGTTTATTCTCCGGGACTGGGCCGACCGGGGAGCTGTTTTTT. This sequence encodes CASSLFSGTGPTGELFF.

This chain connects TRBV3-1 to TRBJ1-2, with 9 bases identical to TRBD1. Germline CDR1 LGHDT, CDR2 YNNKEL (reference sequence). The CDR3 is 12 amino acids. J lost 10 bases, V lost 6 bases, and 6 bases had no gene match. CDR3 sequence (DNA): TGTGCCAGCAGGCAGGGACAGGGTGACTACACCTTC. It codes for CASRQGQGDYTF. Full variable domain (outside the CDR3, taken from reference TRBV3-1 and TRBJ1-2): DTAVSQTPKYLVTQMGNDKSIKCEQNLGHDTMYWYKQDSKKFLKIMFSYNNKELIINETVPNRFSPKSPDKAHLNLHINSLELGDSAVYFCASRQGQGDYTFGSGTRLTVV.

This clonotype was found many times. This sequence joins TRBV27 and TRBJ2-6, with 7 positions matching TRBD1. Trimming took 4 bases from V and 0 from J; bases not matched to a gene: 9. There are 18 residues in the CDR3. From germline, CDR1 is MNHEY and CDR2 SMNVEV (reference sequence). Written as DNA, the CDR3 is TGTGCCAGCAGTTCCGACCGGGACAGCTACTCTGGGGCCAACGTCCTGACTTTC. Translating gives CASSSDRDSYSGANVLTF.

V is TRBV14 and J is TRBJ1-5, with D possibly TRBD1 on 5 matching bases. Germline values: CDR1 SGHDN, CDR2 FVKESK. CDR3 size: 21 residues. Trimming left V 1 base short and J 0 bases short, with 25 bases between. CDR3 sequence: CASSQVQGRRLPFYSNQPQHF. CDR3 nucleotide sequence: TGTGCCAGCAGCCAAGTCCAGGGACGTCGTCTCCCCTTTTATAGCAATCAGCCCCAGCATTTT.

Comment on this clonotype: Just one base apart from a much larger clone, this may be a read error. This chain joins TRBV14 and TRBJ2-3, with 7 bases that match TRBD2. The CDR3 is 15 amino acids. Germline CDR1 SGHDN, CDR2 FVKESK. CDR3 bases: TGTGCCAGCAACCAATACAGCGGGACCGCGGATACGCAGTATTTT. It specifies CASNQYSGTADTQYF.

This clonotype was found many times. The chain combines TRBV7-2 with TRBJ2-2; unclear D gene. This CDR3 is 13 amino acids long. V was cut by 6 bases and J by 8 bases, with 13 bases left in between. Germline V gene lookup returns CDR1 SGHTA and CDR2 FQGNSA. The CDR3 DNA sequence: TGTGCCAGCAGTTTGACGGTGGGAGGGGAGCTGTTTTTT. Translated, it gives CASSLTVGGELFF.

This clonotype counts as medium-sized (0.01 to 0.1%). V is TRBV19 and J is TRBJ2-1, with D possibly TRBD2 on 6 matching bases. The CDR3 length is 15 residues. CDR1 and CDR2 (germline): LNHDA, SQIVND (reference sequence). CDR3 sequence reads: CYPSIADSSYNEQFF. The CDR3 nucleotides read TGTTACCCCTCTATAGCGGATAGCTCCTACAATGAGCAGTTCTTC.

The table lists this clonotype with a few counts. The chain combines TRBV7-2 with TRBJ2-3, with 12 nucleotides matching TRBD2. V gave up 4 bases and J gave up 4 bases; unmatched junction bases: 6. Germline CDR1 reads SGHTA; CDR2 reads FQGNSA. This CDR3 has 16 residues. DNA of the CDR3: TGTGCCAGCAGCTCTAGCGGGAGGGCTGGGTCAGATACGCAGTATTTT. It specifies CASSSSGRAGSDTQYF. The full variable domain, completed using reference TRBV7-2 and TRBJ2-3, is GAGVSQSPSNKVTEKGKDVELRCDPISGHTALYWYRQSLGQGLEFLIYFQGNSAPDKSGLPSDRFSAERTGGSVSTLTIQRTQQEDSAVYLCASSSSGRAGSDTQYFGPGTRLTVL.

This clonotype has a single count. This may come from a read error, since a much larger clone is one base off. This rearrangement joins TRBV11-3 to TRBJ2-7; D call uncertain. This CDR3 region has 13 residues. V dropped 5 bases and J dropped 1 base, with 9 bases sitting between them. The germline V gene encodes CDR1 SGHNT and CDR2 YENEEA. CDR3 residues: CASSTDGSYEQYF. CDR3 coding DNA: TGTGCCAGCAGCACGGACGGGTCCTACGAGCAGTACTTC.